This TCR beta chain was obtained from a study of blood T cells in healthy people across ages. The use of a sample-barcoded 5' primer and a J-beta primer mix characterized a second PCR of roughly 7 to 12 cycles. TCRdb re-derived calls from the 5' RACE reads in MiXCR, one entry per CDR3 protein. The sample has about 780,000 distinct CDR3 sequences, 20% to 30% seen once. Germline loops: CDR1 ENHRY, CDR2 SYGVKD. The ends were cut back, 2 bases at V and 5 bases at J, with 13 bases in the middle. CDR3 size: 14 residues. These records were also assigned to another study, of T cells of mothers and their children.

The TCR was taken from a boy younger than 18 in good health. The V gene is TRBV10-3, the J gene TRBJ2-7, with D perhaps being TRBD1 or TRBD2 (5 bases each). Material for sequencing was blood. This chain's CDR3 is CAISERGAPNEQYF. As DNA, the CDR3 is TGTGCCATCAGTGAGCGAGGGGCCCCCAACGAGCAGTACTTC.